Below are 10 T cell receptor beta chains sequenced from a single sample in a study of blood T cell repertoires in COVID-19. The assay was immunoSEQ multiplex PCR, and TCRdb's table has in-frame clones only and misses some. The sample records some 94,000 clones, about 83% being singletons. The sequenced material came from peripheral blood. These TCRs come from a woman aged 55-69 years with COVID-19, enrolled during active disease.

The chain carries TRBV25-1 and TRBJ1-2, with no clear D. The germline gives CDR1 MGHDK, CDR2 SYGVNS. This CDR3 spans 12 amino acids. Trimming took off 4 bases at V and 4 bases at J, with 7 bases between the two ends. The CDR3: CASSVDFYGYTF. The CDR3 nucleotides read TGTGCCAGCAGTGTCGACTTCTATGGCTACACCTTC.

V gene TRBV12-3 or TRBV12-4 combines with J gene TRBJ2-7, with a weak D call TRBD2 (5 bases). CDR3 length equals 13 residues. Trimming removed 7 bases from V and 2 bases from J, with 12 bases in between. The CDR3 coding sequence is TGTGCCAGCAAGAGGACTCTCACCTACGAGCAGTACTTC. This codes for CASKRTLTYEQYF.

J is TRBJ2-7 and V is TRBV6-5; D perhaps matches TRBD1 (5 bases). This CDR3 has 14 residues. CDR1 and CDR2 from the germline V gene are MNHEY and SVGAGI. Trimming left V 4 bases short and J 0 bases short, with 10 bases between. CDR3 in amino acids: CASSFTGNSYEQYF. Written as DNA, the CDR3 is TGTGCCAGCAGTTTTACAGGAAACTCCTACGAGCAGTACTTC.

This rearrangement joins TRBV7-9 to TRBJ1-2; tentative D call: TRBD1 (6 bases). Germline V CDR1 and CDR2: SEHNR, FQNEAQ (reference sequence). The CDR3 has 14 amino acids. Trimming left V 2 bases short and J 8 bases short, with 15 bases between. The CDR3 DNA reads TGTGCCAGCAGCTTAACTTCTGGGGGCCGAGGCTACACCTTC. The encoded protein is CASSLTSGGRGYTF.

V usage is TRBV2 and J usage is TRBJ2-1; D may be TRBD1 (7 bases). Germline assignment: CDR1 SNHLY and CDR2 FYNNEI. The CDR3 loop spans 16 amino acids. V lost 7 bases and J lost 8, with 24 bases in between. For the CDR3, the DNA is TGTGCCAGCAATGGGGGGAAGGGGGCGATTCGGGATGAGCAGTTCTTC. Translation: CASNGGKGAIRDEQFF.

The chain couples TRBV10-3 to TRBJ1-1; tentative D call: TRBD1 (6 bases). The ends were cut back, 4 bases at V and 3 bases at J, with 12 bases in the middle. CDR1 and CDR2 (germline): ENHRY, SYGVKD. CDR3 size: 14 residues. CDR3 nucleotides: TGTGCCATCAGTGTACAGGGCGCCGACACTGAAGCTTTCTTT. Residues: CAISVQGADTEAFF.

The chain employs TRBV2 and TRBJ2-7; D possibly corresponds to TRBD1 (6 bases). V lost 10 bases to trimming and J lost 10 bases, with 17 bases between them. This CDR3 is built from 11 residues. Germline CDR1 SNHLY, CDR2 FYNNEI. In DNA form, the CDR3 reads TGTGCCATAGGAACAGGGCCGGCTCAGTACTTC. It specifies CAIGTGPAQYF. Combining the CDR3 with reference TRBV2 and TRBJ2-7 gives the whole variable domain EPEVTQTPSHQVTQMGQEVILRCVPISNHLYFYWYRQILGQKVEFLVSFYNNEISEKSEIFDDQFSVERPDGSNFTLKIRSTKLEDSAMYFCAIGTGPAQYFGPGTRLTVT.

This chain joins TRBV5-1 and TRBJ2-3; 10 positions agree with TRBD2. The J segment lost 0 bases and the V segment lost 3 bases, leaving 4 bases of the junction unmatched. The CDR3 contains 16 residues. The germline V gene encodes CDR1 SGHRS and CDR2 YFSETQ. CDR3 DNA sequence: TGCGCCAGCAGCTCGGAGCGGGGGGGAAGCACAGATACGCAGTATTTT. It is translated as CASSSERGGSTDTQYF.

The genes are TRBV4-2 and TRBJ2-5, with unresolved D. The CDR3 extends over 13 amino acids. CDR1 and CDR2 (germline): LGHNA, YNFKEQ. The V end lost 0 bases, the J end lost 5 bases, and 7 bases lay between the germline ends. The CDR3 region is CASSQDDLETQYF. In DNA, the CDR3 is TGTGCCAGCAGCCAAGATGACTTGGAGACCCAGTACTTC.

The chain links TRBV4-3 to TRBJ2-5, with D perhaps TRBD2 (5 bases). The CDR3 consists of 14 residues. V was trimmed by 0 bases and J by 3 bases, leaving 8 bases between them. Germline assignment: CDR1 LGHNA and CDR2 YSLEER. CDR3 coding DNA: TGCGCCAGCAGCCAAGATACTAGTAAAGAGACCCAGTACTTC. Its protein product is CASSQDTSKETQYF.